The clone carrying this TCR beta chain was observed a few times. The antigen is undetermined. This record belongs to a study of early T cells in non-severe SARS-CoV-2 infection. Study background: Bulk RNA taken from unsorted whole blood was sequenced, leaving chains unpaired.

Unique molecular identifiers (one per individual cDNA molecule) were attached. TCRdb redid the calling of the 5' RACE reads with MiXCR, one entry per CDR3 protein. The table lists fewer than 100,000 distinct CDR3 sequences, around 14% of them singletons. Overall study findings and caveats: VDJdb-based annotation leaned toward anti-spike CD8 responses and missed private and CD4 specificities.

The specimen was whole blood. The sequence was collected from an adult who was a healthcare worker with PCR-confirmed SARS-CoV-2 infection or an uninfected control (not recorded which).

The CDR3 protein is CASSLGGPGIYEQYF. The CDR3 nucleotides are TGTGCCAGCAGTTTAGGGGGCCCCGGGATCTACGAGCAGTACTTC. V and J are TRBV28 and TRBJ2-7; tentatively, D is TRBD1 (6 bases). The CDR3 contains 15 residues. CDR1 is MDHEN, CDR2 SYDVKM, per germline. Between the trimmed V and J ends, which lost 2 bases and 3 bases, there was a span of 14 bases.